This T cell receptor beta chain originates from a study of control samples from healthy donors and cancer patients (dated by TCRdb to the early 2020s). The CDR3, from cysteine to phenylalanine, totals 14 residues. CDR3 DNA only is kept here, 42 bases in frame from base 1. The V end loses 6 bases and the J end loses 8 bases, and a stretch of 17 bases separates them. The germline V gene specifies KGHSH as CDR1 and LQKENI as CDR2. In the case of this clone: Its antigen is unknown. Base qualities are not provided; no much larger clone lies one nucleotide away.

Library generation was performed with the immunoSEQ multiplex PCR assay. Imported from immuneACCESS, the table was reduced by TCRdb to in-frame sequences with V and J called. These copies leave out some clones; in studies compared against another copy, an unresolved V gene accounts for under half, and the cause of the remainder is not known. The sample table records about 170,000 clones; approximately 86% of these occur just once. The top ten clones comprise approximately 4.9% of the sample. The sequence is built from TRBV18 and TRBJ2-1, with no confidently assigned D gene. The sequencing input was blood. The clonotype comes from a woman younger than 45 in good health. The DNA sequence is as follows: TGTGCCAGCTCCGTAGGGAAAAAGGGTCATGAGCAGTTCTTC. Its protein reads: CASSVGKKGHEQFF. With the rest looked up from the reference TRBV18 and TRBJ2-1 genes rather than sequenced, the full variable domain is NAGVMQNPRHLVRRRGQEARLRCSPMKGHSHVYWYRQLPEEGLKFMVYLQKENIIDESGMPKERFSAEFPKEGPSILRIQQVVRGDSAAYFCASSVGKKGHEQFFGPGTRLTVL.